This TCR beta chain was sequenced for a study of CD8 T cells in ankylosing spondylitis. Whole-study results and caveats: Roughly eight highly homologous variants formed a TCR beta motif that appeared characteristic of ankylosing spondylitis blood. Past studies reported some motif variants in reactive arthritis synovial fluid and blood.

Molecular-barcoded quantitative 5'-RACE produced these TCR beta libraries. MiXCR, applied by TCRdb to the 5' RACE reads, yields one record per CDR3 protein. The repertoire holds about 800,000 distinct CDR3 sequences, with about an eighth as singletons. This CDR3 has 11 amino acids. In germline, CDR1 is SQVTM, CDR2 ANQGSEA. Trimming took off 0 bases at V and 12 bases at J, with 12 bases between the two ends. The sample holds many counts of this clonotype. Its matching antigen is unknown. This chain connects TRBV29-1 to TRBJ2-7; D possibly corresponds to TRBD2 (5 bases). Sequencing used blood, either unsorted or a sorted T cell fraction (not recorded which). The TCR comes from a male donor with ankylosing spondylitis. The CDR3, as DNA: TGCAGCGTTGAAGAGAGCGGCAGTAGGTACTTC. Its protein product is CSVEESGSRYF.